Given below is one TCR beta chain in context. This clone appeared a single time. Its antigen remains unidentified. Base-call qualities are not available, and no considerably larger clone is one nucleotide away. The time point label, as the study defines it: week 35, safety follow-up. Every vaccine dose consisted of 300 ug of a 20-mer mutant IDH1 peptide in Montanide, administered subcutaneously together with topical imiquimod. Patients received eight vaccinations in weeks 1, 3, 5, 7, 11, 15, 19 and 23, corresponding to visits V03 through V10. Newly diagnosed WHO grade 3 or 4 IDH1-mutant astrocytomas showing loss of nuclear ATRX were present in the donors. The samples were drawn from NOA16, a multicentre, single-arm, open-label phase I trial in Germany that tested a mutant IDH1 peptide vaccine in humans for the first time. Genomic DNA for TCRB sequencing was extracted from EDTA blood using the DNeasy Blood and Tissue Kit.

This entry is derived from a study of a mutant IDH1 vaccine in newly diagnosed glioma (dated by TCRdb to the early 2020s). As for the study more broadly: Vaccination started 4-6 weeks after radiotherapy alone, or was given together with temozolomide cycles in the groups whose treatment included chemotherapy. Of the approximately 33 patients who were treated, about 62% were male and approximately 40% were female, and the mean age was around 41 years. Before enrollment, most patients had been given radiochemotherapy with temozolomide as standard therapy, while the rest had received either radiotherapy alone or temozolomide alone. Visit V12 was the week-35 safety follow-up and visit V13 was the week-47 end of study. Peripheral blood was collected at six visits: V03 (baseline), V05, V07, V10, V12 and V13. Longitudinal TCRB deep sequencing was done for fewer than 30 treated patients, wherever samples were available for exploratory analyses.

General findings and caveats noted by the study authors: Pseudoprogression seemed to be unrelated to changes in the top peripheral T cell clonotypes found by TCRB sequencing. Immune responses induced by the vaccine were seen in roughly 95% of patients across multiple MHC alleles. Availability determined which PBMC samples were chosen for TCRB deep sequencing. According to the authors, sample limitations meant that analyses of patient blood samples could not be reproduced.

The CDR3, from cysteine to phenylalanine, totals 21 residues. Only the CDR3 DNA stays, 63 bases, in frame from base 1. Library construction relied on the immunoSEQ multiplex PCR assay. Rearranged TCR beta chain sequences were amplified using the hsTCRB Kit according to the manufacturer's protocol. Sequencing of TCRB libraries was carried out on an Illumina MiSeq. As for the original processing: The proprietary platform of the kit vendor was used for demultiplexing, trimming and gene mapping. What TCRdb holds here is the immuneACCESS table cut down to in-frame rearrangements. Part of the clones is not present; checked against another copy, under half of the missing clones reflect an unresolved V gene, and the others are unexplained. The V and J calls and clone size were taken over from that table, and D and trimming were inferred from the DNA. The sample profile shows about 68,000 clones; roughly 84% of them were found once. Roughly 12% of the sample comes from the top ten.

This clonotype originated in a young man with glioma. Sample: PBMCs, taken from a glioma patient whose treatment included an IDH1 peptide vaccine. The rearranged chain carries TRBV21-1 and TRBJ1-3. TRBV21-1 constitutes a pseudogene. The CDR3 protein is CASSKGGGGGEKQYSGNTIYF. The DNA is as follows: TGTGCCAGCAGCAAAGGGGGTGGTGGGGGTGAGAAGCAGTACTCTGGAAACACCATATATTTT.